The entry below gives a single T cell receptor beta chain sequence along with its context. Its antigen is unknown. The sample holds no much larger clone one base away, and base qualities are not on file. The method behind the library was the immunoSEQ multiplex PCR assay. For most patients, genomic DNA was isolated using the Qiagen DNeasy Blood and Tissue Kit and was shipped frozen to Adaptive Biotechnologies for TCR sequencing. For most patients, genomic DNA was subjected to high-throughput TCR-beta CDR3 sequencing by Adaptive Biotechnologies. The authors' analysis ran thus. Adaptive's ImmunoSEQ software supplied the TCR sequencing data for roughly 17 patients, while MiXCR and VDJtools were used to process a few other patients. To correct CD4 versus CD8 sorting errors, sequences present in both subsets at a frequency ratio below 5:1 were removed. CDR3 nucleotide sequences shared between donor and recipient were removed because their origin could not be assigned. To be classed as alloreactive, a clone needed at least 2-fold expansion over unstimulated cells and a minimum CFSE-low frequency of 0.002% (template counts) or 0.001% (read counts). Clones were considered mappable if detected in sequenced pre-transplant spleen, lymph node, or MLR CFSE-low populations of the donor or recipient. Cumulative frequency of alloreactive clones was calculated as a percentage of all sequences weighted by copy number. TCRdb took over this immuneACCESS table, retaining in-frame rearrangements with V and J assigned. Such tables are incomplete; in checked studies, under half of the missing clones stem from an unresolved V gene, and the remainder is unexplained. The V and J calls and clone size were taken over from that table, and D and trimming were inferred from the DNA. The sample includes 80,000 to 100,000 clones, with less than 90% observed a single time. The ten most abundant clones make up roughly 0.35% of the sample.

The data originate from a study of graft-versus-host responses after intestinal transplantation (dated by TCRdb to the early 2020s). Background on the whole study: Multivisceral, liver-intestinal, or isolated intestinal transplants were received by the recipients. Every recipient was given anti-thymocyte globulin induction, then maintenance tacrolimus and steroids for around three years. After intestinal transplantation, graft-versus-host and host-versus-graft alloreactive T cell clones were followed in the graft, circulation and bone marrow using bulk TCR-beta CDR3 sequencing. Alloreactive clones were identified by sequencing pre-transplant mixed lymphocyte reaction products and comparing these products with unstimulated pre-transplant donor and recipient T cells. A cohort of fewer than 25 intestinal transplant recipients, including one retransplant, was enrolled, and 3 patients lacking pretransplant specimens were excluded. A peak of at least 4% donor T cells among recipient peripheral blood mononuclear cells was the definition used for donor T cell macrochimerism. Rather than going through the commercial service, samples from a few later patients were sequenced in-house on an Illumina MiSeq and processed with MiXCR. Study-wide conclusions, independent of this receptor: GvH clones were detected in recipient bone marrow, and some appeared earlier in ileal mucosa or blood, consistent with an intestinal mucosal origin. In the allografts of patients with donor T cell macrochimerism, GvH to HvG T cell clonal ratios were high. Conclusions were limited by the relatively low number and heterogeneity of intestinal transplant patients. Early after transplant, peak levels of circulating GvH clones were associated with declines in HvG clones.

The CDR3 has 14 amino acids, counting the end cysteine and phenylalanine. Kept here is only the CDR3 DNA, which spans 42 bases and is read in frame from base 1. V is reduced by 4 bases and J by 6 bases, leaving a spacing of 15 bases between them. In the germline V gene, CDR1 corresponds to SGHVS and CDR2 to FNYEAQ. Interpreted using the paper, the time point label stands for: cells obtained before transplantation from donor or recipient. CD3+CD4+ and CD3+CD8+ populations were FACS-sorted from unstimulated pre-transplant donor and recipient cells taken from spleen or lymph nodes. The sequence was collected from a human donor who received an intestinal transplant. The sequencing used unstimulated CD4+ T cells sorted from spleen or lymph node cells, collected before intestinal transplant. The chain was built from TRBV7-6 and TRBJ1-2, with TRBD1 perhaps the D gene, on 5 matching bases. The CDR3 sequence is CASSSGTSFDGYTF. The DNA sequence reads TGTGCCAGCAGCTCAGGGACTTCTTTCGATGGCTACACCTTC.